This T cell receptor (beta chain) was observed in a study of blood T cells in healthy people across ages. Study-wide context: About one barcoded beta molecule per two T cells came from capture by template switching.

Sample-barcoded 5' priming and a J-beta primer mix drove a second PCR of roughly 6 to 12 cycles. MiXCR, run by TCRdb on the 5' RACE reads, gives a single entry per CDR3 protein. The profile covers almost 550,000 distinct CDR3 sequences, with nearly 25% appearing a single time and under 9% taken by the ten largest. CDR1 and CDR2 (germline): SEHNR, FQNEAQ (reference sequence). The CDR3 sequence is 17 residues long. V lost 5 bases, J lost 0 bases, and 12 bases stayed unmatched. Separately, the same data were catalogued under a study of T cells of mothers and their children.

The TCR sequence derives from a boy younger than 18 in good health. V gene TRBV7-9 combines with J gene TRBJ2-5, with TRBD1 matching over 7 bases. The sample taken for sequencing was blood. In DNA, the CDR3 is TGTGCCAGCAGCCAAGGGACAGCGCCCGCGAACCAAGAGACCCAGTACTTC. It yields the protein CASSQGTAPANQETQYF.